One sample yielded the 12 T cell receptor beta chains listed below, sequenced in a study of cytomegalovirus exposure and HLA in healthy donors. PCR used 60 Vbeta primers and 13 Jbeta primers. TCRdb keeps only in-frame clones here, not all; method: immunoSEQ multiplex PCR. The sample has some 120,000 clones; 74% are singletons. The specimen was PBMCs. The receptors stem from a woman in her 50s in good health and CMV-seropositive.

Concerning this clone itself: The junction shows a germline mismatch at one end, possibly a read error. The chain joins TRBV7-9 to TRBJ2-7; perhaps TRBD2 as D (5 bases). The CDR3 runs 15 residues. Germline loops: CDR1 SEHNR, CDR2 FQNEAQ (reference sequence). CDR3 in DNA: TGTTCCAGCAGCTTCCAGGACTCAAGCTCCTACGAGCAGTACTTC. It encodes CSSSFQDSSSYEQYF. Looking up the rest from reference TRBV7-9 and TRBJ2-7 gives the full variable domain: DTGVSQNPRHKITKRGQNVTFRCDPISEHNRLYWYRQTLGQGPEFLTYFQNEAQLEKSRLLSDRFSAERPKGSFSTLEIQRTEQGDSAMYLCSSSFQDSSSYEQYFGPGTRLTVT.

CDR3 sequence reads: CASSGGDRVANEQFF. For the CDR3, the DNA is TGCGCCAGCAGCGGGGGGGACAGGGTAGCCAATGAGCAGTTCTTC. The J gene is TRBJ2-1, the V gene TRBV5-1; 9 nucleotides align to TRBD1. V lost 4 bases to trimming and J lost 6 bases; unmatched junction nucleotides: 8. Germline V gene data show CDR1 as SGHRS and CDR2 as YFSETQ. This CDR3 comprises 15 residues.

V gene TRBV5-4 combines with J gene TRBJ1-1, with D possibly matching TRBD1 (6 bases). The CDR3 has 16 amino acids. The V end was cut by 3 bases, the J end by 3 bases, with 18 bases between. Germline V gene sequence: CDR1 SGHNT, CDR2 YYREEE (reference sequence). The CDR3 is CASSYPVGGADTEAFF. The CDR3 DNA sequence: TGTGCCAGCAGCTACCCGGTCGGGGGGGCGGACACTGAAGCTTTCTTT.

For the CDR3, the DNA is TGTGCCAGCAGGGAGGGTTATGACTATAATTCACCCCTCCACTTT. Its protein is CASREGYDYNSPLHF. The chain joins TRBV27 to TRBJ1-6; D gene ambiguous. V was shortened by 6 bases and J by 3 bases, with 12 bases between the two germline ends. The V gene's germline CDR1 is MNHEY and CDR2 SMNVEV (reference sequence). This CDR3 has 15 amino acids.

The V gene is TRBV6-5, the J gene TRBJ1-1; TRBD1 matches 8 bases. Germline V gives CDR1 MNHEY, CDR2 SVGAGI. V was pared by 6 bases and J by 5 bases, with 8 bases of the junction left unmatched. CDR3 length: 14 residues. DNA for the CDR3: TGTGCCAGCAGCCTACAGGGGGGGGAAACTGAAGCTTTCTTT. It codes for CASSLQGGETEAFF.

The chain's CDR3 is CASSLGGQGRNTEAFF. The CDR3 coding sequence is TGCGCCAGCAGCTTGGGGGGGCAGGGGAGGAACACTGAAGCTTTCTTT. V gene TRBV5-1 combines with J gene TRBJ1-1; D is perhaps TRBD1 (6 bases). The ends were cut back, 0 bases at V and 1 base at J, with 13 bases in the middle. From germline, CDR1 is SGHRS and CDR2 YFSETQ. The CDR3 has 16 residues.

In nucleotides, the CDR3 is TGTGCCTGGAGCGGACCGACAGGAATCCGCTCCTACAATGAGCAGTTCTTC. Protein product: CAWSGPTGIRSYNEQFF. The genes are TRBV30 and TRBJ2-1, with D possibly being TRBD1 (6 bases). Trimming pared 3 bases from V and 0 bases from J, leaving 18 bases between. This CDR3 region has 17 residues. The germline gives CDR1 GTSNPN, CDR2 SVGIG (reference sequence).

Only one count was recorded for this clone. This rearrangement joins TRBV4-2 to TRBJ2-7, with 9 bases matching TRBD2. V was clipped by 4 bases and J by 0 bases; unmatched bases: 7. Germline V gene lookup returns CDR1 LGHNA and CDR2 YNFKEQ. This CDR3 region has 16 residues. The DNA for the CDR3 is TGTGCCAGCAGCCGCGCCGGGACTAGCCGCTCCTACGAGCAGTACTTC. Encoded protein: CASSRAGTSRSYEQYF.

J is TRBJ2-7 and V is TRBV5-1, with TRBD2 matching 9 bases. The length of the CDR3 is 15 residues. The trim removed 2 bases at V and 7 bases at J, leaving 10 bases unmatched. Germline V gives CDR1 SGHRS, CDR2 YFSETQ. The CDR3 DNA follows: TGCGCCAGCAGCTTCCCTAAGCGGGGGGAAAGAGAGCAGTACTTC. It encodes CASSFPKRGEREQYF.

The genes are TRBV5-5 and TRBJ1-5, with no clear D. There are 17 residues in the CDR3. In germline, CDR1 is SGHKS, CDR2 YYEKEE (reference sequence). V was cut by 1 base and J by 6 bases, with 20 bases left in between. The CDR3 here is CASSLSVSRAPLQPQHF. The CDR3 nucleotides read TGTGCCAGCAGCTTGTCGGTTTCGAGGGCCCCCCTTCAGCCCCAGCATTTT.

Here the CDR3 DNA reads TGCGCCAGCAGCTTGGATACGACAGGGACGGATGGCTACACCTTC. Protein product: CASSLDTTGTDGYTF. V usage is TRBV5-1 and J usage is TRBJ1-2; 7 bases match TRBD1. Germline CDR1 is SGHRS and CDR2 is YFSETQ. The junction had 8 bases not matched to a gene; V was cut back by 0 bases and J by 6 bases. CDR3 size: 15 residues.

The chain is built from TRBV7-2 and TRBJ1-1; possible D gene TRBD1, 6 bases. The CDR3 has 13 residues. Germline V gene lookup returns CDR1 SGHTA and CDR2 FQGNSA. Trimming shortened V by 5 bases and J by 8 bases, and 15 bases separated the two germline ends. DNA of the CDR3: TGTGCCAGCAGCGAAACCCGGACAGTAGAAGCTTTCTTT. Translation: CASSETRTVEAFF.